What follows are 13 T cell receptor beta chains derived from one specimen sequenced in a study of cytomegalovirus exposure and HLA in healthy donors. Primers for the PCR totalled 60 Vbeta and 13 Jbeta. Some clones are missing from TCRdb's copy, which holds only in-frame ones; the method was immunoSEQ multiplex PCR. The sample records roughly 200,000 clones, 70% to 80% being singletons. The sequencing sample was made of PBMCs. Receptors originate from a male donor in good health and CMV-seronegative.

This chain connects TRBV7-8 to TRBJ2-7; 8 bases line up with TRBD1. Germline loops: CDR1 SGHVS, CDR2 FQNEAQ. V lost 5 bases, J lost 1 base, and 13 bases stayed unmatched. This CDR3 comprises 17 residues. The CDR3: CASSPSWTGRRSYEQYF. DNA for the CDR3: TGTGCCAGCAGCCCCTCCTGGACAGGGAGACGGTCCTACGAGCAGTACTTC.

This chain joins TRBV29-1 and TRBJ2-7; possible D gene TRBD1, 7 bases. Germline V gene sequence: CDR1 SQVTM, CDR2 ANQGSEA. This CDR3 has 15 residues. V was clipped by 1 base and J by 0 bases, with 13 bases between them. The CDR3 region is CSVEGGGTDSYEQYF. CDR3 DNA: TGCAGCGTTGAAGGGGGCGGGACAGACTCCTACGAGCAGTACTTC.

The chain combines TRBV29-1 with TRBJ2-1; weak D call: TRBD2 (5 bases). Germline values: CDR1 SQVTM, CDR2 ANQGSEA. Trimming removed 3 bases at V and 7 bases at J, with 16 bases between. CDR3 length: 14 amino acids. In nucleotides, the CDR3 is TGCAGCGTTGAGAGAGGGCTCAATCAAAATGAGCAGTTCTTC. Its translation is CSVERGLNQNEQFF.

This rearrangement joins TRBV5-1 to TRBJ2-3; 8 bases fit TRBD1. Germline V lookup: CDR1 SGHRS, CDR2 YFSETQ. CDR3 length: 16 residues. V shed 3 bases, J shed 4 bases, and the junction held 10 bases outside the gene matches. The CDR3 region has the DNA TGCGCCAGCAGCTCCCTTGAGACAGGGGCTGCAGATACGCAGTATTTT. Translation: CASSSLETGAADTQYF.

The CDR3 DNA reads as TGTGCCAGCATCACCGGGGGGGCGCCTAATGAAAAACTGTTTTTT. It encodes CASITGGAPNEKLFF. The chain employs TRBV28 and TRBJ1-4, with a possible D match to TRBD1 (6 bases). Germline assignment: CDR1 MDHEN and CDR2 SYDVKM. V lost 7 bases and J lost 3, with 15 bases in between. The CDR3 has 15 residues.

The chain has TRBV4-3 and TRBJ2-1; perhaps TRBD2 as D (6 bases). With 0 bases removed from V and 3 bases from J, the gap between germline ends came to 12 bases. The length of the CDR3 is 16 residues. Looked up from germline, CDR1 is LGHNA and CDR2 is YSLEER. The CDR3 DNA reads TGCGCCAGCAGCCAAGACCCAGCGGGCATCTACAATGAGCAGTTCTTC. This translates into CASSQDPAGIYNEQFF.

This clone was recorded once. This chain links TRBV30 with TRBJ1-3; no definite D call. CDR3 length: 15 amino acids. Germline V gene sequence: CDR1 GTSNPN, CDR2 SVGIG (reference sequence). V shed 2 bases and J shed 0 bases, with 11 bases lying between them. This CDR3 reads CAWSTGRLSGNTIYF. The CDR3 DNA follows: TGTGCCTGGAGTACGGGTAGGCTCTCTGGAAACACCATATATTTT. Supplemented by reference TRBV30 and TRBJ1-3, the full variable domain reads SQTIHQWPATLVQPVGSPLSLECTVEGTSNPNLYWYRQAAGRGLQLLFYSVGIGQISSEVPQNLSASRPQDRQFILSSKKLLLSDSGFYLCAWSTGRLSGNTIYFGEGSWLTVV.

There are a few counts of this clone. The chain links TRBV28 to TRBJ1-2, with 9 bases identical to TRBD1. CDR1 is MDHEN and CDR2 is SYDVKM in the germline V gene. With V trimmed by 6 bases and J by 3 bases, 8 bases remained unmatched. The CDR3 totals 15 residues. The DNA for the CDR3 is TGTGCCAGCAGACGGACAGGGGATGGGGACTATGGCTACACCTTC. Residues: CASRRTGDGDYGYTF.

The V and J genes are TRBV5-1 and TRBJ2-1; TRBD2 matches at 8 bases. The V gene's germline CDR1 is SGHRS and CDR2 YFSETQ. The trim removed 5 bases at V and 3 bases at J, leaving 10 bases unmatched. This CDR3 comprises 16 residues. For the CDR3, the DNA is TGCGCCAGCAGTCGTCTCGCGGGGGGCTTCTACAATGAGCAGTTCTTC. Its translation: CASSRLAGGFYNEQFF.

This chain links TRBV19 with TRBJ1-5, with a tentative D call TRBD1 (6 bases). The V and J ends lost 0 bases and 6 bases respectively, with 12 bases between them. The germline V gene encodes CDR1 LNHDA and CDR2 SQIVND (reference sequence). This CDR3 is 15 amino acids long. In DNA, the CDR3 is TGTGCCAGTAGTATAGAGGGGGGGCGAGGTCAGCCCCAGCATTTT. As protein: CASSIEGGRGQPQHF.

The chain employs TRBV19 and TRBJ2-3; D not resolved. V was clipped by 3 bases and J by 2 bases, with 6 bases between them. The CDR3 consists of 13 residues. Germline-derived CDR1 and CDR2 are LNHDA and SQIVND (reference sequence). The CDR3 region is CASSIVLTDTQYF. DNA for the CDR3: TGTGCCAGTAGTATTGTCCTCACAGATACGCAGTATTTT. The complete variable domain, with remaining parts taken from reference TRBV19 and TRBJ2-3, reads DGGITQSPKYLFRKEGQNVTLSCEQNLNHDAMYWYRQDPGQGLRLIYYSQIVNDFQKGDIAEGYSVSREKKESFPLTVTSAQKNPTAFYLCASSIVLTDTQYFGPGTRLTVL.

The chain combines TRBV5-8 with TRBJ1-4, with TRBD1 matching 7 bases. Germline V CDR1 and CDR2: SGHTS, YDEGEE. V lost 7 bases and J lost 7; bases outside the gene matches: 10. This CDR3 region has 14 residues. CDR3 sequence: CASGVQGKAEKLFF. The CDR3 coding sequence is TGTGCCAGCGGAGTACAGGGGAAGGCTGAAAAACTGTTTTTT.

The rearrangement links TRBV2 to TRBJ2-1; 9 nucleotides align to TRBD2. The length of the CDR3 is 15 residues. The ends lost 9 bases at V and 2 bases at J; junction bases unmatched: 8. Germline V CDR1 and CDR2: SNHLY, FYNNEI. CDR3 amino acids: CARGLGGRAYNEQFF. As DNA, the CDR3 is TGTGCCAGGGGTTTAGGCGGGAGGGCCTACAATGAGCAGTTCTTC.